The 7 T cell receptor beta chains listed next were all sequenced from one sample in a study of T cell changes during pregnancy in multiple sclerosis. Here immunoSEQ multiplex PCR was the method, and the copy in TCRdb shows in-frame clones only, minus some. The data contain tens of thousands of clones, around 90% of them singletons. The sequenced sample was peripheral blood, obtained in the first trimester of pregnancy. These receptors all stem from a female donor in good health, enrolled as a control in a pregnancy study.

V is TRBV5-1 and J is TRBJ2-4; 7 nucleotides line up with TRBD2. CDR3 length: 14 amino acids. Per the germline V gene, CDR1 is SGHRS and CDR2 is YFSETQ. Losses at the gene ends were 6 bases for V and 7 bases for J; bases not matched to a gene: 10. The CDR3 sequence is CASNAGDIGNIQYF. CDR3 coding DNA: TGCGCCAGCAATGCGGGAGATATAGGGAACATTCAGTACTTC. The variable domain in full, completed from reference TRBV5-1 and TRBJ2-4, reads KAGVTQTPRYLIKTRGQQVTLSCSPISGHRSVSWYQQTPGQGLQFLFEYFSETQRNKGNFPGRFSGRQFSNSRSEMNVSTLELGDSALYLCASNAGDIGNIQYFGAGTRLSVL.

The genes are TRBV6-5 and TRBJ2-1; 8 nucleotides line up with TRBD2. After removal of 6 bases from V and 7 bases from J, the junction contained 11 bases not matched to a gene. CDR3 size: 15 residues. Germline V gives CDR1 MNHEY, CDR2 SVGAGI. The DNA of the CDR3 is TGTGCCAGCAGCCAAACTAGCGGAAGAGAGAATGAGCAGTTCTTC. This sequence encodes CASSQTSGRENEQFF.

This chain links TRBV5-6 with TRBJ2-7, with 8 bases matching TRBD1. The CDR3 runs 17 residues. Per germline, CDR1 SGHDT and CDR2 YYEEEE. Trimming took 0 bases from V and 0 from J; bases not matched to a gene: 8. The CDR3 DNA reads as TGTGCCAGCAGCTTGGAGGGACAGGTCCGAAGCTCCTACGAGCAGTACTTC. Its protein is CASSLEGQVRSSYEQYF.

This clone was seen more than once but under ten times. DNA for the CDR3: TGTGCCAGCAGCTTAGCTGGCAACGGGGAAGCTTTCTTT. Translation: CASSLAGNGEAFF. The gene calls are TRBV7-8 and TRBJ1-1, with no clear D. The V end lost 0 bases, the J end lost 8 bases, and 10 bases lay between the germline ends. This CDR3 comprises 13 residues. Germline-derived CDR1 and CDR2 are SGHVS and FQNEAQ.

V is TRBV5-6 and J is TRBJ1-1; 8 bases map to TRBD1. Germline CDR1 reads SGHDT; CDR2 reads YYEEEE. The CDR3 spans 15 residues. V lost 5 bases to trimming and J lost 5 bases; unmatched junction nucleotides: 11. The CDR3 region is CASSQGPTGVTEAFF. Written as DNA, the CDR3 is TGTGCCAGCAGTCAAGGGCCGACAGGGGTTACTGAAGCTTTCTTT. Combining the CDR3 with reference TRBV5-6 and TRBJ1-1 gives the whole variable domain DAGVTQSPTHLIKTRGQQVTLRCSPKSGHDTVSWYQQALGQGPQFIFQYYEEEERQRGNFPDRFSGHQFPNYSSELNVNALLLGDSALYLCASSQGPTGVTEAFFGQGTRLTVV.

This chain links TRBV5-1 with TRBJ2-2; TRBD1 agrees at 9 bases. This CDR3 region has 15 residues. Germline CDR1 and CDR2: SGHRS and YFSETQ. J lost 7 bases, V lost 1 base, and 5 bases had no gene match. The CDR3 reads CASSLRQGQGGELFF. The CDR3 DNA is TGCGCCAGCAGCTTGAGGCAGGGACAGGGCGGGGAGCTGTTTTTT.

The chain is built from TRBV5-6 and TRBJ2-1, with 8 bases lining up with TRBD2. After removal of 4 bases from V and 0 bases from J, the junction contained 12 bases not matched to a gene. The CDR3 covers 18 residues. Germline V gives CDR1 SGHDT, CDR2 YYEEEE. The CDR3 protein is CASSRFGSGVSSYNEQFF. For the CDR3, the DNA is TGTGCCAGCAGCCGGTTCGGTAGCGGGGTCAGCTCCTACAATGAGCAGTTCTTC. Looking up the rest from reference TRBV5-6 and TRBJ2-1 gives the full variable domain: DAGVTQSPTHLIKTRGQQVTLRCSPKSGHDTVSWYQQALGQGPQFIFQYYEEEERQRGNFPDRFSGHQFPNYSSELNVNALLLGDSALYLCASSRFGSGVSSYNEQFFGPGTRLTVL.